These 14 T cell receptor beta chains originate from one sample sequenced in a study of blood T cell repertoires in COVID-19. Clones were read by immunoSEQ multiplex PCR, and TCRdb kept only the in-frame ones, dropping some. The table records under 300,000 clones, approximately 85% of them present only once. The source material was PBMCs or T cells enriched from blood (not recorded which). Receptors were obtained from a woman in her 50s who had recovered from COVID-19.

This chain joins TRBV5-1 and TRBJ2-2, with 13 bases aligning to TRBD2. V lost 3 bases and J lost 4; bases outside the gene matches: 6. The V gene's germline CDR1 is SGHRS and CDR2 YFSETQ. This CDR3 is built from 17 residues. The CDR3, as DNA: TGCGCCAGCAGCTCAACTAGCGGGAGGGCCGCCACCGGGGAGCTGTTTTTT. As protein: CASSSTSGRAATGELFF. Supplemented by reference TRBV5-1 and TRBJ2-2, the full variable domain reads KAGVTQTPRYLIKTRGQQVTLSCSPISGHRSVSWYQQTPGQGLQFLFEYFSETQRNKGNFPGRFSGRQFSNSRSEMNVSTLELGDSALYLCASSSTSGRAATGELFFGEGSRLTVL.

The chain uses TRBV19 and TRBJ2-1, with a tentative D call TRBD1 (6 bases). With 4 bases removed from V and 1 base from J, the gap between germline ends came to 26 bases. The germline CDR1 and CDR2 sequences are LNHDA and SQIVND (reference sequence). The CDR3 contains 20 residues. CDR3 sequence reads: CASSKRGSTTGSGSYNEQFF. The CDR3 region has the DNA TGTGCCAGTAGTAAACGGGGATCTACCACAGGGAGTGGATCCTACAATGAGCAGTTCTTC.

The chain is built from TRBV18 and TRBJ1-2, with D uncertain. V was clipped by 0 bases and J by 4 bases, with 9 bases between them. This CDR3 contains 14 residues. Germline V CDR1 and CDR2: KGHSH, LQKENI. CDR3 loop: CASSPPSPGYGYTF. DNA for the CDR3: TGTGCCAGCTCACCACCTTCCCCGGGCTATGGCTACACCTTC.

The chain employs TRBV10-1 and TRBJ2-5; D unresolved. Germline V CDR1 and CDR2: WNHNN, SYGVQD (reference sequence). CDR3 length: 13 amino acids. V lost 4 bases and J 7 bases, leaving 13 bases between the germline ends. CDR3 DNA: TGCGCCAGCAGTGGGGCCGAAAAGTGGACCCAGTACTTC. It yields the protein CASSGAEKWTQYF.

CDR3 nucleotides: TGTGCCAGCAGCCAAGGTCCGGGGAGAGATGGCTACACCTTC. This encodes CASSQGPGRDGYTF. The V and J genes are TRBV3-1 (or the pseudogene TRBV3-2) and TRBJ1-2; no definite D call. The V end lost 1 base, the J end lost 6 bases, and 12 bases lay between the germline ends. The CDR3 consists of 14 residues. Per germline, CDR1 LGHDT and CDR2 YNNKEL (reference sequence).

This chain connects TRBV15 to TRBJ2-5, with a tentative D call TRBD2 (6 bases). V dropped 4 bases and J dropped 2 bases, with 17 bases sitting between them. CDR3 size: 16 residues. Looked up from germline, CDR1 is LNHNV and CDR2 is YYDKDF (reference sequence). The CDR3 region has the DNA TGTGCCACCAGCACTTCATTGGAGCGGGTTCAAGAGACCCAGTACTTC. Its translation: CATSTSLERVQETQYF. Full variable domain (missing parts from reference TRBV15 and TRBJ2-5): DAMVIQNPRYQVTQFGKPVTLSCSQTLNHNVMYWYQQKSSQAPKLLFHYYDKDFNNEADTPDNFQSRRPNTSFCFLDIRSPGLGDTAMYLCATSTSLERVQETQYFGPGTRLLVL.

This clone came up once. CDR3 region: CASSVTTREPQHF. The DNA for the CDR3 is TGTGCCAGCAGCGTGACGACGAGGGAACCCCAGCATTTT. The chain is built from TRBV7-6 and TRBJ1-5; D uncertain. Germline CDR1 is SGHVS and CDR2 is FNYEAQ. Trimming left V 5 bases short and J 10 bases short, with 15 bases between. The CDR3 is made up of 13 amino acids.

The chain joins TRBV27 to TRBJ1-2; D gene uncertain. The CDR3 covers 15 residues. Germline-derived CDR1 and CDR2 are MNHEY and SMNVEV (reference sequence). V was pared by 4 bases and J by 9 bases, with 21 bases between. CDR3: CASSWLQASWESYTF. CDR3 in DNA: TGTGCCAGCAGTTGGTTGCAGGCCTCCTGGGAGAGCTACACCTTC.

The J gene is TRBJ1-5, the V gene TRBV3-1 (or the pseudogene TRBV3-2); D remains unclear. The CDR3 is 16 amino acids. Germline CDR1 LGHDT, CDR2 YNNKEL (reference sequence). Trimming took 3 bases from V and 1 from J, leaving 13 bases between them. The CDR3 is CASSQTTSLSNQPQHF. The CDR3 DNA is TGTGCCAGCAGCCAGACGACTTCTCTGAGCAATCAGCCCCAGCATTTT.

The chain employs TRBV27 and TRBJ2-4; D is undetermined. There are 13 residues in the CDR3. V was pared by 3 bases and J by 9 bases, with 12 bases between. The germline V gene encodes CDR1 MNHEY and CDR2 SMNVEV (reference sequence). The CDR3 nucleotides read TGTGCCAGCAGTTTCCAAACGGGTGGCATTCAGTACTTC. It is translated as CASSFQTGGIQYF.

CDR3 sequence: CASRPGTGGGYEQYF. CDR3 DNA sequence: TGTGCCAGCAGGCCAGGGACAGGAGGTGGCTACGAGCAGTACTTC. V is TRBV27 and J is TRBJ2-7; 8 bases align to TRBD1. This CDR3 has 15 amino acids. The V gene's germline CDR1 is MNHEY and CDR2 SMNVEV (reference sequence). The V and J ends lost 6 bases and 3 bases, in that order; junction bases with no gene match: 10.

A remark on this clone: Other DNA sequences in the same sample also yield this CDR3. This CDR3 is CASSLAGNYGYTF. The CDR3 coding sequence is TGTGCCAGCAGCTTGGCAGGCAACTATGGCTACACCTTC. V is TRBV5-4 and J is TRBJ1-2; D ambiguous. Germline V gene data show CDR1 as SGHNT and CDR2 as YYREEE (reference sequence). The CDR3 has 13 amino acids. Trimming took off 0 bases at V and 2 bases at J, with 5 bases between the two ends.

The J gene is TRBJ2-7, the V gene TRBV19; D gene ambiguous. The CDR3 is 13 residues long. The germline V gene has CDR1 LNHDA and CDR2 SQIVND (reference sequence). V was cut by 4 bases and J by 0 bases, with 7 bases left in between. In nucleotides, the CDR3 is TGTGCCAGTAGTACGGTAGACTCCTACGAGCAGTACTTC. The encoded protein is CASSTVDSYEQYF. Based on the CDR3 plus reference TRBV19 and TRBJ2-7, the full variable domain is DGGITQSPKYLFRKEGQNVTLSCEQNLNHDAMYWYRQDPGQGLRLIYYSQIVNDFQKGDIAEGYSVSREKKESFPLTVTSAQKNPTAFYLCASSTVDSYEQYFGPGTRLTVT.

This chain joins TRBV27 and TRBJ2-3, with TRBD1 as a possible D gene (6 bases). V dropped 4 bases and J dropped 2 bases, with 19 bases sitting between them. The germline CDR1 and CDR2 sequences are MNHEY and SMNVEV (reference sequence). This CDR3 contains 17 residues. The CDR3 DNA follows: TGTGCCAGCAGTTCCGCTATGGACAGAGAAAACACAGATACGCAGTATTTT. This sequence encodes CASSSAMDRENTDTQYF.